The subject of this entry is one T cell receptor beta chain. What antigen it recognizes has not been identified. A commercial ELISA kit detecting HCMV-specific IgG in serum was used to determine HCMV serostatus. Peripheral blood mononuclear cells were isolated from blood by Ficoll density gradient centrifugation. Sequenced using an Illumina HiSeq 2000. TCR beta cDNA libraries were made by 5'RACE template switching that added a universal primer site and unique molecular identifiers. Priming for cDNA synthesis came from the TCR beta constant segment, and two successive PCR amplification steps followed. Per the authors' processing: MIGEC was used to demultiplex reads and group the reads by UMI, and MiTCR was used to assemble and quantify clonotypes. To exclude erroneous sequences, any TCR cDNA sequence not supported by at least two reads was discarded. The tcR package was used for downstream repertoire analysis, and clonotypes were matched across fractions by CDR3 nucleotide sequence plus V segment. Antigen specificity was annotated against VDJdb with VDJmatch, allowing one amino acid substitution in CDR3. Through TCRdb reprocessing, the reads give one entry per CDR3 protein sequence; DNA is omitted. These V and J calls derive from TCRdb rather than the authors' analysis. The sample table records roughly 180,000 distinct CDR3 sequences. 18% of the sample is in the top ten clones.

The data belong to a study of T cells expressing NK-cell markers (TCRdb year 2020). With regard to the full study: TCR beta-chain repertoires were profiled in sorted CD3+CD56+NKG2C+, CD3+CD56+NKG2C- and CD3+CD56-NKG2C+ T-cell subsets from about 8 donors. Among the eight sequenced donors, seven were HCMV-seropositive and one was HCMV-seronegative. All eight donors whose samples were sequenced were randomly selected healthy volunteers, three of them men and five women. Libraries were sequenced as 2 x 150 bp reads on Illumina HiSeq 2000/2500, MiSeq or NextSeq. What the work shows at the level of the full study, not this receptor alone: It remained unclear whether the expanded NKG2C-expressing T cell clones were specific for HCMV antigens. In several donors, the dominant CD3+CD56+NKG2C+ clonotypes were found to rank among the top 10 CD8+ clonotypes and to make up roughly 1.0-7.0% of CD8+ T cells. Those dominant clonotypes were again the most abundant among CD3+CD56-NKG2C+ cells in a few donors, at about 25-60.1%.

CDR1 and CDR2 were assigned from the germline V gene as ENHRY and SYGVKD. The CDR3 holds 16 amino acids from the cysteine to the phenylalanine. No nucleotide data were recorded. The sequence was collected from a woman between 18 and 69 years old in good health. The chain uses TRBV10-3 and TRBJ1-1; with no DNA, the TCRdb D assignment of TRBD1 cannot be verified. Sequencing used blood T cells: a sorted CD56 or NKG2C T cell subset, CD4+ or CD8+ T cells, or bulk PBMC T cells (not recorded which). The CDR3 region reads CAISADRVVMNTEAFF.